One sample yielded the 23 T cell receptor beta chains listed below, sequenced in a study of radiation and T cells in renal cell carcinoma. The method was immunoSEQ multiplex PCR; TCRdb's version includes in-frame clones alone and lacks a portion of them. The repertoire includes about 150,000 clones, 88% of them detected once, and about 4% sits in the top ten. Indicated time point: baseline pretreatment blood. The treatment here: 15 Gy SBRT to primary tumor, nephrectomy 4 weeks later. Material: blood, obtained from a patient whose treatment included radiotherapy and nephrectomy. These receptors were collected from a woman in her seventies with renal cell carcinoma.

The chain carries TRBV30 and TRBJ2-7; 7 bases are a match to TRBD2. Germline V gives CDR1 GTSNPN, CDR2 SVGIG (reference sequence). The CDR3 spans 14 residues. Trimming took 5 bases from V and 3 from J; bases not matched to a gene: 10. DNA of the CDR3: TGTGCCTGGGGCGGGGGATCGTTACGCTACGAGCAGTACTTC. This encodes CAWGGGSLRYEQYF.

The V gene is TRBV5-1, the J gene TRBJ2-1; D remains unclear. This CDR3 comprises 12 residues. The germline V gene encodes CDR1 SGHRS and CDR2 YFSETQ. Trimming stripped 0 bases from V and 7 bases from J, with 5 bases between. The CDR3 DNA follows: TGCGCCAGCAGCTTGGGAGTGAATGAGCAGTTCTTC. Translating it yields CASSLGVNEQFF.

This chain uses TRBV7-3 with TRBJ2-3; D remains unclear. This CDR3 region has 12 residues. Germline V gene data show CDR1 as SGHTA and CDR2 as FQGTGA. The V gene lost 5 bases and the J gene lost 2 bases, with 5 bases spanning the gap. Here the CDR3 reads CASSALTDTQYF. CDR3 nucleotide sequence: TGTGCCAGCAGCGCCCTCACAGATACGCAGTATTTT.

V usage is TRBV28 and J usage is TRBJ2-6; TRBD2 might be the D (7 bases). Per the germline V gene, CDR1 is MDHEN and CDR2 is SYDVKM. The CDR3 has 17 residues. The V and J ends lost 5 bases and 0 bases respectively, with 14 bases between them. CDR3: CASSRAGHRSGANVLTF. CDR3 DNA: TGTGCCAGCAGTCGAGCGGGACACCGCTCTGGGGCCAACGTCCTGACTTTC.

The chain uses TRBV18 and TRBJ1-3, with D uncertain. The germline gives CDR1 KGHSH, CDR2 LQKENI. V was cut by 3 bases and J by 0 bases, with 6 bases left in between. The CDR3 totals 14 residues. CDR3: CASSPGSSGNTIYF. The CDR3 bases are TGTGCCAGCTCACCGGGGAGCTCTGGAAACACCATATATTTT.

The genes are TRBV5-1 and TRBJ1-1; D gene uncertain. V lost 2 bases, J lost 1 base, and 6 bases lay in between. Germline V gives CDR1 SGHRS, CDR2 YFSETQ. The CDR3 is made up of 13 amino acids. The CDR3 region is CASSFSANTEAFF. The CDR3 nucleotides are TGCGCCAGCAGCTTCAGTGCGAACACTGAAGCTTTCTTT. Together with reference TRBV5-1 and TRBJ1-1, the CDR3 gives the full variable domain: KAGVTQTPRYLIKTRGQQVTLSCSPISGHRSVSWYQQTPGQGLQFLFEYFSETQRNKGNFPGRFSGRQFSNSRSEMNVSTLELGDSALYLCASSFSANTEAFFGQGTRLTVV.

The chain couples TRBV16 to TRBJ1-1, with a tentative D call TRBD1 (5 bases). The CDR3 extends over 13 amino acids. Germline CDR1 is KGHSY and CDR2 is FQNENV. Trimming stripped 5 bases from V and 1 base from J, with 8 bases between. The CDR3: CASSADTNTEAFF. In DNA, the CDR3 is TGTGCCAGCAGCGCGGACACGAACACTGAAGCTTTCTTT.

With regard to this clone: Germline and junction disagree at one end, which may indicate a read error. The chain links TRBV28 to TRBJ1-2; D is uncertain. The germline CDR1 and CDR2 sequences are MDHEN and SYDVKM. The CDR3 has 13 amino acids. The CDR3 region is CASSPEGPYSYTF. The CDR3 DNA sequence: TGTGCCAGCAGCCCTGAAGGTCCCTATAGCTACACCTTC.

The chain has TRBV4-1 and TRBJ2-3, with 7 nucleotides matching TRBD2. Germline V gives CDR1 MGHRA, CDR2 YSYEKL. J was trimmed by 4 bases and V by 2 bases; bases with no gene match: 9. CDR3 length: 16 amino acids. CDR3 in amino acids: CASSQRLAVPPDTQYF. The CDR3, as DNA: TGCGCCAGCAGCCAACGACTAGCAGTCCCGCCAGATACGCAGTATTTT.

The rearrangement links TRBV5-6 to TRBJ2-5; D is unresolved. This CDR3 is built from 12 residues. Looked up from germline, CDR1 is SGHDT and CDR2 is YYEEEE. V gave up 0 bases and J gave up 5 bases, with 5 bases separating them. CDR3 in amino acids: CASSLVTETQYF. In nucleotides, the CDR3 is TGTGCCAGCAGCTTGGTAACGGAGACCCAGTACTTC.

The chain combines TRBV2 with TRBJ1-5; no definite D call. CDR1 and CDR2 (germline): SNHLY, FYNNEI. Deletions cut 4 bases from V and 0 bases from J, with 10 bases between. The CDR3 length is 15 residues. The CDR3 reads CASSVNHYSNQPQHF. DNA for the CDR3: TGTGCCAGCAGTGTTAACCATTATAGCAATCAGCCCCAGCATTTT. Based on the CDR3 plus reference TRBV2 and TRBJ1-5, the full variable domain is EPEVTQTPSHQVTQMGQEVILRCVPISNHLYFYWYRQILGQKVEFLVSFYNNEISEKSEIFDDQFSVERPDGSNFTLKIRSTKLEDSAMYFCASSVNHYSNQPQHFGDGTRLSIL.

The CDR3 DNA is TGCGCCAGCGGGACCCAGGGCTTAACCGGGGAGCTGTTTTTT. It specifies CASGTQGLTGELFF. The rearrangement links TRBV5-1 to TRBJ2-2; D might be TRBD1 or TRBD2, each matching 5 bases. This CDR3 has 14 amino acids. Trimming took off 7 bases at V and 5 bases at J, with 15 bases between the two ends. Germline V lookup: CDR1 SGHRS, CDR2 YFSETQ.

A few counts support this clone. The CDR3 protein is CASSQETGNYGYTF. In DNA, the CDR3 is TGCGCCAGCAGCCAAGAGACAGGGAACTATGGCTACACCTTC. The chain uses TRBV4-3 and TRBJ1-2; 7 nucleotides line up with TRBD1. V was clipped by 0 bases and J by 2 bases; unmatched bases: 0. CDR1 is LGHNA, CDR2 YSLEER, per germline. The CDR3 runs 14 residues.

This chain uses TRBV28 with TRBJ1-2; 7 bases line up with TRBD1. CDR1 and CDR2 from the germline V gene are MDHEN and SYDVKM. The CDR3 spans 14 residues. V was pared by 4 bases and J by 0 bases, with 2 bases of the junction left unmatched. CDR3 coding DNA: TGTGCCAGCAGTTCGGGACAGACTAACTATGGCTACACCTTC. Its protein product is CASSSGQTNYGYTF.

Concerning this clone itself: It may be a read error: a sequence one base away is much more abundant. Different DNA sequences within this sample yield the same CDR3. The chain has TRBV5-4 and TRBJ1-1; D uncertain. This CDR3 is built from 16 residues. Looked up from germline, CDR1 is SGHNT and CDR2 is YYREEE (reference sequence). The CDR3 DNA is TGTGCCAGCAGCTTGGGGCCGGTCCAAGATGTCACTGAGGCTTTCTTT. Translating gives CASSLGPVQDVTEAFF.

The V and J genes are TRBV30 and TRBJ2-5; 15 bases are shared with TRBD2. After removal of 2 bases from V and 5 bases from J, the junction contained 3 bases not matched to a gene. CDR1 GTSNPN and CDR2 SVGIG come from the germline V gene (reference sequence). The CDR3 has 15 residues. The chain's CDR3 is CAWSPGLAGGETQYF. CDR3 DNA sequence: TGTGCCTGGAGTCCCGGACTAGCGGGGGGGGAGACCCAGTACTTC.

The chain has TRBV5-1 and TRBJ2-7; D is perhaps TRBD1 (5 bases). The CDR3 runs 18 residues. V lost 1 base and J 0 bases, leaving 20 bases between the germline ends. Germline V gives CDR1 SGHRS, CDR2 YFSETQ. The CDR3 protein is CASSLSITGARSSYEQYF. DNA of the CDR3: TGCGCCAGCAGCTTGTCCATAACAGGAGCGAGGAGCTCCTACGAGCAGTACTTC.

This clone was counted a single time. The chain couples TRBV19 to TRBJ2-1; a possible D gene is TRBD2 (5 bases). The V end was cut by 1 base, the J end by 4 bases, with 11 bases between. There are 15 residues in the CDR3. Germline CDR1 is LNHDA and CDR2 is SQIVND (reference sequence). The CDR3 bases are TGTGCCAGTAGTATAGGCGGGCTCATATACAATGAGCAGTTCTTC. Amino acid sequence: CASSIGGLIYNEQFF.

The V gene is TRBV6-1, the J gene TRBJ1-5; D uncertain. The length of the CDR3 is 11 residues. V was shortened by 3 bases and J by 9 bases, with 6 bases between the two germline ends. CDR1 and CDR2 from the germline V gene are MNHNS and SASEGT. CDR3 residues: CASSDIVPQHF. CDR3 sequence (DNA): TGTGCCAGCAGTGATATTGTGCCCCAGCATTTT.

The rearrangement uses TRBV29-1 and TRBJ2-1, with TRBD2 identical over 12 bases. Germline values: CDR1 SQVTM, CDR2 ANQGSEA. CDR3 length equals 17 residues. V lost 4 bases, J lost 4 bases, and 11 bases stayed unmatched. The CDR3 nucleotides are TGCAGCGTTGGGCTAGCGGGGGGGCTCAAGAGTTACAATGAGCAGTTCTTC. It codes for CSVGLAGGLKSYNEQFF.

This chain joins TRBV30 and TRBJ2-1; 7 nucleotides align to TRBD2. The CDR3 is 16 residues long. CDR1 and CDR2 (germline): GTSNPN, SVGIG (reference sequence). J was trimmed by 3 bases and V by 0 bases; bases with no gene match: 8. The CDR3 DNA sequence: TGTGCCTGGAGTGTACCCAGGCTAGCGGTCTACAATGAGCAGTTCTTC. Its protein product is CAWSVPRLAVYNEQFF.

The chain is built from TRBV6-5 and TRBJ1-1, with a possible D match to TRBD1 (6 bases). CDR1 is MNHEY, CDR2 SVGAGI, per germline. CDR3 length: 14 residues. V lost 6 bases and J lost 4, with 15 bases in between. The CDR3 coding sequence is TGTGCCAGCAGCCCACGACAGGCCCCCACTGAAGCTTTCTTT. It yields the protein CASSPRQAPTEAFF.

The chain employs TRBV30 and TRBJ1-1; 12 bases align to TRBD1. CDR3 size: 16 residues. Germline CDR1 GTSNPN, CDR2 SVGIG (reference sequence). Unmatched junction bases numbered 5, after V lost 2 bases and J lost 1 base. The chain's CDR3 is CAWSKGQGARNTEAFF. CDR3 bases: TGTGCCTGGAGTAAGGGACAGGGGGCGCGGAACACTGAAGCTTTCTTT. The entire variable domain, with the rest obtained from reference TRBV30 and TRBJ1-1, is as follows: SQTIHQWPATLVQPVGSPLSLECTVEGTSNPNLYWYRQAAGRGLQLLFYSVGIGQISSEVPQNLSASRPQDRQFILSSKKLLLSDSGFYLCAWSKGQGARNTEAFFGQGTRLTVV.